This T cell receptor beta chain came from a study of blood T cell repertoires in COVID-19. Study information: Researchers got acute and convalescent COVID-19 samples from the United States, Italy and Spain. Sources were T cells, B-cell-depleted T cells, or PBMCs; the material itself was cDNA or gDNA.

Methods used by the authors: Estimation of nucleated cell counts was performed using reference gene primer amplification. Generated by immunoSEQ multiplex PCR, the TCRdb table keeps only in-frame clones and is missing some. D and trimming come from the DNA, and the V and J calls and clone size come from that table. This table holds around 200,000 clones, over 80% found once. The CDR3 has 12 amino acids. CDR1 is MNHEY, CDR2 SVGAGI, per germline. With 6 bases removed from V and 4 bases from J, the gap between germline ends came to 7 bases. V gene TRBV6-5 combines with J gene TRBJ1-5; the D is unclear. The receptor was derived from a woman aged 35 to 49 with acute or convalescent COVID-19. Sequenced sample: peripheral blood. The DNA for the CDR3 is TGTGCCAGCAGGAGTCTTAATCAGCCCCAGCATTTT. Its translation: CASRSLNQPQHF.